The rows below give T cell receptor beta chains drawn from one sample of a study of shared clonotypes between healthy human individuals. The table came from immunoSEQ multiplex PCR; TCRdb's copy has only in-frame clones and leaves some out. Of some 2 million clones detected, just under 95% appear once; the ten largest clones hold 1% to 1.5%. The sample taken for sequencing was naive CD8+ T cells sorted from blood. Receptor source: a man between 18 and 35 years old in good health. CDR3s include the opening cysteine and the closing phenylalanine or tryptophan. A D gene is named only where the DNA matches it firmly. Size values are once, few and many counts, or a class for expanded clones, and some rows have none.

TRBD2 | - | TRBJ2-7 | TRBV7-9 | TGTGCCAGCAGCAGACTAGCGGGGGAAACCTACGAGCAGTACTTC | CASSRLAGETYEQYF
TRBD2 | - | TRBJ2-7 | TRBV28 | TGTGCCAGCAGTCTCCTAGCGGGAGGAGGGCAATCCTACGAGCAGTACTTC | CASSLLAGGGQSYEQYF
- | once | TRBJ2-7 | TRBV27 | TGTGCCAGCAGTCCCCGACTAGAGTACGAGCAGTACTTC | CASSPRLEYEQYF
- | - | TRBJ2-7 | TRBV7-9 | TGTGCCAGCAGCCCGGACAACTACGAGCAGTACTTC | CASSPDNYEQYF
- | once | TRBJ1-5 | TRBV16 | TGTGCCAGCAGCCCTACAGGGTGGGAACAGCCCCAGCATTTT | CASSPTGWEQPQHF
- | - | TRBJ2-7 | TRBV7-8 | TGTGCCAGCAGCTTAGGACAGTTCTACGAGCAGTACTTC | CASSLGQFYEQYF
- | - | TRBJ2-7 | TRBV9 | TGTGCCAGCTCGTTGGGCGGCGGAACCTACGAGCAGTACTTC | CASSLGGGTYEQYF
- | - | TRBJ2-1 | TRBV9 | TGTGCCAGCAGCGCTAGCTCCTACAATGAGCAGTTCTTC | CASSASSYNEQFF
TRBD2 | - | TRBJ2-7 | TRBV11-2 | TGTGCCAGCAGCTTAGGGGGCGGGAGAGGCTACGAGCAGTACTTC | CASSLGGGRGYEQYF
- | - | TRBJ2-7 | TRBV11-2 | TGTGCCAGCAGCTTCGACGAGGGGTTTGGCTCCTACGAGCAGTACTTC | CASSFDEGFGSYEQYF
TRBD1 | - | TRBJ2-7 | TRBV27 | TGTGCCAGCAGCCTACTCGTCCGTGGGACAGGGGACCACTACGAGCAGTACTTC | CASSLLVRGTGDHYEQYF
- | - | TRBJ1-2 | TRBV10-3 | TGTGCCATCAGTGAGTCGACTCCGGTTTTTGGGGGGTTTGATGGCTACACCTTC | CAISESTPVFGGFDGYTF
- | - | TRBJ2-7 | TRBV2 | TGTGCCAGCAGTGTGGCGGCAGCTTACGAGCAGTACTTC | CASSVAAAYEQYF
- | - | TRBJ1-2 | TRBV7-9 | TGTGCCAGCAGCCCTGGACAGAACTATGGCTACACCTTC | CASSPGQNYGYTF
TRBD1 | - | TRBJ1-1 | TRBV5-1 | TGCGCCAGCAGCCGGGTTCGGATGGGACAGAGCACTGAAGCTTTCTTT | CASSRVRMGQSTEAFF
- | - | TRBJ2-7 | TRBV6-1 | TGTGCCAGCAGTGAAATTTGGGACTACGAGCAGTACTTC | CASSEIWDYEQYF
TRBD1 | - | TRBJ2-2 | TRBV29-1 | TGCAGCGTTGAATGGACAGGGGATAACACCGGGGAGCTGTTTTTT | CSVEWTGDNTGELFF
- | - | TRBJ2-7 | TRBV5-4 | TGTGCCAGCAGCCCCATGGGGGGCGAGCAGTACTTC | CASSPMGGEQYF
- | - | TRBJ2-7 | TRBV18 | TGTGCCAGCTCACCACCGTTAGTGAGTCCCGAGCAGTACTTC | CASSPPLVSPEQYF
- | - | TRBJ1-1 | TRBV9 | TGTGCCAGCACAGGTCCCGAGGGGAACACTGAAGCTTTCTTT | CASTGPEGNTEAFF
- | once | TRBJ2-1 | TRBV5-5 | TGTGCCAGCAGCTCATACCTAGCGGACAGCTCCTACAATGAGCAGTTCTTC | CASSSYLADSSYNEQFF